Listed here is a single T cell receptor (beta chain). Its specificity is not known. CDR1 is SGDLS and CDR2 is YYNGEE in the germline V gene. The length of the CDR3 is 14 residues. V gave up 3 bases and J gave up 2 bases, with 8 bases separating them. This entry comes from a study of T cell repertoires in cytomegalovirus infection. Across the whole study: Based on public TCR beta signatures, there were indications of CMV infection and of a matching HLA type.

TCRdb re-called the reads with MiXCR, one entry per CDR3 protein. The repertoire holds about 100,000 distinct CDR3 sequences, with about 17% as singletons. Whole-study results and caveats: The ex vivo response showed dominance by HLA-C-restricted CMV-specific TCR beta clonotypes. The cumulative frequency of public TCR beta families identified carriers of CMV plus the relevant HLA.

The sequenced sample consisted of PBMCs. The chain carries TRBV9 and TRBJ2-2; D tentatively reads TRBD1 or TRBD2 (6 bases each). The clonotype originates from a human donor in good health (CMV status not recorded). Some clones in this sample may be carry-over from other donors' samples. The CDR3 sequence is CASSGGTNTGELFF. DNA for the CDR3: TGTGCCAGCAGCGGCGGGACAAACACCGGGGAGCTGTTTTTT.